This TCR beta chain was captured in a study of blood T cell repertoires in COVID-19. Study as a whole: The United States, Italy and Spain provided the acute and convalescent COVID-19 samples. In each case, the material was cDNA or gDNA derived from T cells, B-cell-depleted T cells, or PBMCs.

This CDR3 has 16 amino acids. The V end was cut by 1 base, the J end by 1 base, with 12 bases between. The germline V gene encodes CDR1 SGHNT and CDR2 YENEEA. Authors' analysis steps: Amplification with reference gene primers provided the estimates of nucleated cell counts. The protocol was immunoSEQ multiplex PCR, while the TCRdb copy is restricted to in-frame clones and leaves out a portion. V, J and clone size are taken as reported in that table, and D and trimming were inferred from the DNA itself. The table lists some 150,000 clones, roughly 80% of them singletons. This receptor was obtained from a woman at least 80 years old with acute or convalescent COVID-19. The chain couples TRBV11-3 to TRBJ2-3; D is perhaps TRBD2 (6 bases). Input material: peripheral blood. The CDR3 reads CASSLAAGTGTDTQYF. CDR3 in DNA: TGTGCCAGCAGCTTAGCCGCCGGGACTGGCACAGATACGCAGTATTTT.